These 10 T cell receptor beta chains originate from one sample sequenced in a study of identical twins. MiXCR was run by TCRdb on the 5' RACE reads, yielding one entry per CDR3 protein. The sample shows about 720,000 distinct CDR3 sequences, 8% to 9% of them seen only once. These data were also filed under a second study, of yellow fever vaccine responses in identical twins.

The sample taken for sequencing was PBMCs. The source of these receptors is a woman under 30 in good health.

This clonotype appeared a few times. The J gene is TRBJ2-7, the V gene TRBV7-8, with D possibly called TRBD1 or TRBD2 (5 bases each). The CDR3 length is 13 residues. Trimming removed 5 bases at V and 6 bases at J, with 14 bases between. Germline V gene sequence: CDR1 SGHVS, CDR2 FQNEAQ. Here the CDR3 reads CASSPRGPLEQYF. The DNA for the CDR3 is TGTGCCAGCAGCCCAAGGGGACCCCTCGAGCAGTACTTC.

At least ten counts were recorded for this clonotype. Written as DNA, the CDR3 is TGCAGCGTCCCCACCCTGAGGGAGGGCGGAGAGACCCAGTACTTC. Translated, it gives CSVPTLREGGETQYF. The chain has TRBV29-1 and TRBJ2-5; 7 bases are shared with TRBD2. Germline CDR1 and CDR2: SQVTM and ANQGSEA. J was trimmed by 4 bases and V by 6 bases; bases with no gene match: 14. The CDR3 has 15 amino acids.

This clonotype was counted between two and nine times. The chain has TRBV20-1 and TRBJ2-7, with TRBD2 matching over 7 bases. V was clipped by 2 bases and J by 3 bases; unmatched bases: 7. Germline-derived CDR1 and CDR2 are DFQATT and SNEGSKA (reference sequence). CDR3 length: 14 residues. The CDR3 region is CSARHIGRGYEQYF. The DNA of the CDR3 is TGCAGTGCTAGACATATAGGGAGGGGCTACGAGCAGTACTTC.

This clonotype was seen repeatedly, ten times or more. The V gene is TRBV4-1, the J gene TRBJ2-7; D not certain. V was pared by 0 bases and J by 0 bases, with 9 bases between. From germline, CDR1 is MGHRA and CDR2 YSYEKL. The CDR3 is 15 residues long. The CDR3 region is CASSQEPVSSYEQYF. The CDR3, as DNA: TGCGCCAGCAGCCAAGAGCCCGTTAGCTCCTACGAGCAGTACTTC.

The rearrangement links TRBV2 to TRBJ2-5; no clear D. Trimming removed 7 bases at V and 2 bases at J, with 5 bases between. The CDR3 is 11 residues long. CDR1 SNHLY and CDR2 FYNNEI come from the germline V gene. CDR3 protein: CASTQQETQYF. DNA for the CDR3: TGTGCCAGCACACAACAAGAGACCCAGTACTTC.

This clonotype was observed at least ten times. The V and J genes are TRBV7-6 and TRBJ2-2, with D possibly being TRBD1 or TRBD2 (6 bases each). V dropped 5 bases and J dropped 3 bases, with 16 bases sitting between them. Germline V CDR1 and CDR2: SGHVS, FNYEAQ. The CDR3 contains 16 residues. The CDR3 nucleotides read TGTGCCAGCAGCCCCCTAAGGGGGGAGGACACCGGGGAGCTGTTTTTT. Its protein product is CASSPLRGEDTGELFF.

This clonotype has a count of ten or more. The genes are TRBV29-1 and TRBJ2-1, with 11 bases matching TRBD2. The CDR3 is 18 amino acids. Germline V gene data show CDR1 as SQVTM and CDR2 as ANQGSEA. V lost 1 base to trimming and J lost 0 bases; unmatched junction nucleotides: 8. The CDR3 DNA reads TGCAGCGTTGAAGCAGGAGGACTAGCGGGTAACTCCTACAATGAGCAGTTCTTC. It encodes CSVEAGGLAGNSYNEQFF.

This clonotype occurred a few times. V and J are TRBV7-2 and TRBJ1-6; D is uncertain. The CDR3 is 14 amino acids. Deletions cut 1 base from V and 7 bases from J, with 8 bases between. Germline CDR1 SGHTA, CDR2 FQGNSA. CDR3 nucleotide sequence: TGTGCCAGCAGCTTAGGGTCCGAGAATTCACCCCTCCACTTT. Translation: CASSLGSENSPLHF. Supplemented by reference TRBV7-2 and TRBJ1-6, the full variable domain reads GAGVSQSPSNKVTEKGKDVELRCDPISGHTALYWYRQSLGQGLEFLIYFQGNSAPDKSGLPSDRFSAERTGGSVSTLTIQRTQQEDSAVYLCASSLGSENSPLHFGNGTRLTVT.

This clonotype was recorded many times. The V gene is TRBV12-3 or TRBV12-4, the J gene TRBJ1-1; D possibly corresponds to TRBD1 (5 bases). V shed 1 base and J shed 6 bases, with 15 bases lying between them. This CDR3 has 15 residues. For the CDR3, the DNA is TGTGCCAGCAGTTTAGAGGGGTTGACAGTCCCTGAAGCTTTCTTT. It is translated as CASSLEGLTVPEAFF.

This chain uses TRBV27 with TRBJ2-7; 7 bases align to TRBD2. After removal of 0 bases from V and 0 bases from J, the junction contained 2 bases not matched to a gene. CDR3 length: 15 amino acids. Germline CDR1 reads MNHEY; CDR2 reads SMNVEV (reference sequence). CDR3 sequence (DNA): TGTGCCAGCAGTTTATCGAGGGAGGGCTCCTACGAGCAGTACTTC. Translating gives CASSLSREGSYEQYF.